This T cell receptor beta chain was retrieved from a study of shared clonotypes between healthy human individuals. The overall study: A couple of women and a few men aged 18 to 49 made up the donors. Study results and limitations: The expectation was that sequencing depth would affect clonotype sharing among donors.

In the case of this clone: The antigen is undetermined. The same CDR3 also results from other DNA sequences found in this sample.

Splitting the CD4+ cells yielded a CD45RA+ naive subset and a CD45RA-negative memory subset. Replicate sorted-subset PCRs were loaded with 150 to 250 ng DNA, 30,000 or so T cell genomes. The assay was immunoSEQ multiplex PCR, and TCRdb's table has in-frame clones only and misses some. In the table there are over a million clones, about 74% of which are singletons. This clonotype was sampled from a man aged 18 to 29 in good health. Material: memory CD4+ T cells sorted from blood. Subset denoted: CD45RA-negative fraction.

CDR3 amino acids: CASSPDRGYTEAFF. In nucleotides, the CDR3 is TGTGCCAGCTCACCCGACAGGGGATACACTGAAGCTTTCTTT. The V call is TRBV18, the J call TRBJ1-1; 8 nucleotides agree with TRBD1. J lost 3 bases, V lost 3 bases, and 3 bases had no gene match. The CDR3 runs to 14 residues. Germline V CDR1 and CDR2: KGHSH, LQKENI.